The source of this T cell receptor beta chain is a study of blood T cell repertoires in COVID-19. Looking at the study overall: Both acute and convalescent COVID-19 samples were obtained from the United States, Italy and Spain. The cDNA or gDNA used as material had been derived from T cells, B-cell-depleted T cells, or PBMCs.

This CDR3 has 14 residues. V dropped 11 bases and J dropped 6 bases, with 19 bases sitting between them. Germline CDR1 and CDR2: ENHRY and SYGVKD. This clone occurred a few times. Original analysis: Reference gene primers were amplified, and this amplification served to estimate nucleated cell counts. Generated by immunoSEQ multiplex PCR, the TCRdb table keeps only in-frame clones and is missing some. The DNA was the basis for D and trimming; V, J and clone size are from that table. Here the sample spans a few hundred thousand clones, around 83% being singletons. The sample taken for sequencing was peripheral blood. The sequence derives from a young man with active or convalescent COVID-19. J is TRBJ2-2 and V is TRBV10-3, with TRBD2 as a possible D gene (5 bases). CDR3 sequence (DNA): TGTGCCGGTAGTGGGAGCGGTGGAGCCGGGGAGCTGTTTTTT. Protein sequence: CAGSGSGGAGELFF.